This TCR beta chain was captured by sequencing in a study of blood T cell repertoires in COVID-19. Per the germline V gene, CDR1 is SGHTA and CDR2 is FQGTGA. V lost 2 bases, J lost 0 bases, and 7 bases lay in between. The CDR3 extends over 14 amino acids. This clone was seen once. Methods used by the authors: Reference gene primer amplification gave estimated nucleated cell counts. Method: immunoSEQ multiplex PCR; TCRdb's copy keeps in-frame clones and lacks some. Clonal size and the V and J genes are those of that table, whereas D and trimming came from the DNA. The sample comprises fewer than 200,000 clones, around 87% of which are singletons, and approximately 2.7% rests with the top ten.

V gene TRBV7-3 combines with J gene TRBJ1-1; no definite D call. This TCR was recovered from a man between 40 and 49 years old with active or convalescent COVID-19. The specimen was peripheral blood. The CDR3 DNA is TGTGCCAGCAGCTTAGGCGGGATGAACACTGAAGCTTTCTTT. It translates to CASSLGGMNTEAFF.